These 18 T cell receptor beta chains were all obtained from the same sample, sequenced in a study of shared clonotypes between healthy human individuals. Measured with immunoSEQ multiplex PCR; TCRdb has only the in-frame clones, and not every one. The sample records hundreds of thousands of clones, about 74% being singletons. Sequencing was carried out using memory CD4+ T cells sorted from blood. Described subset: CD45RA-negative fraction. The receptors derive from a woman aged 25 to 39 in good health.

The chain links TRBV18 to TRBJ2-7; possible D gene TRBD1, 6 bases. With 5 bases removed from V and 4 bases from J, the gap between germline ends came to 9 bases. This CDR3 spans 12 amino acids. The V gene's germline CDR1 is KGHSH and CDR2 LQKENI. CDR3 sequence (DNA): TGTGCCAGCTCATCACAGGGTTACGAGCAGTACTTC. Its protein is CASSSQGYEQYF.

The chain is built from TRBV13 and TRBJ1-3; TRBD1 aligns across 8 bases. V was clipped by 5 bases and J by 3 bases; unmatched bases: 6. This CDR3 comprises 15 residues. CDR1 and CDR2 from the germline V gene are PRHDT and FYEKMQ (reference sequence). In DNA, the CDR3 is TGTGCCAGCAGCCAGGGGGCGGGAAATGGAAACACCATATATTTT. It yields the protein CASSQGAGNGNTIYF.

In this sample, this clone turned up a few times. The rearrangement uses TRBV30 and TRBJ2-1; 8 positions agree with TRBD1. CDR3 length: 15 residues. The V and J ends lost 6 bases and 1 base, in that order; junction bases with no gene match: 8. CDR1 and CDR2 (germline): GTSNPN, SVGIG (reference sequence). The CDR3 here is CACTGNRGSYNEQFF. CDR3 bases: TGTGCCTGTACCGGGAACAGGGGGTCCTACAATGAGCAGTTCTTC. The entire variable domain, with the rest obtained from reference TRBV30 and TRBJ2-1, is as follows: SQTIHQWPATLVQPVGSPLSLECTVEGTSNPNLYWYRQAAGRGLQLLFYSVGIGQISSEVPQNLSASRPQDRQFILSSKKLLLSDSGFYLCACTGNRGSYNEQFFGPGTRLTVL.

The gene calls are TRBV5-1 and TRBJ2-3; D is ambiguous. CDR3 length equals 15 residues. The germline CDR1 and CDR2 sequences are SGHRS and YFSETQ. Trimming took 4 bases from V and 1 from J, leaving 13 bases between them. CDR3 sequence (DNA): TGCGCCAGCAGCCTGCAGAGTATTGGCACAGATACGCAGTATTTT. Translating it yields CASSLQSIGTDTQYF. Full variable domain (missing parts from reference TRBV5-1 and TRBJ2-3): KAGVTQTPRYLIKTRGQQVTLSCSPISGHRSVSWYQQTPGQGLQFLFEYFSETQRNKGNFPGRFSGRQFSNSRSEMNVSTLELGDSALYLCASSLQSIGTDTQYFGPGTRLTVL.

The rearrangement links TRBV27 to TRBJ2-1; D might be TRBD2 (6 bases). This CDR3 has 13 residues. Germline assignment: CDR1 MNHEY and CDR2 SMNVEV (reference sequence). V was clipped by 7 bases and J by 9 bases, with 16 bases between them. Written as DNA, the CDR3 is TGTGCCAGCACTTCACGGAGGGCCGGTGAGCAGTTCTTC. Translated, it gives CASTSRRAGEQFF.

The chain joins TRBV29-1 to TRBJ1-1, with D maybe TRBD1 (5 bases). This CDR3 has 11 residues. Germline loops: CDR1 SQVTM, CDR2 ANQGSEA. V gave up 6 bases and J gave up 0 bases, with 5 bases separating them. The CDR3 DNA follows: TGCAGCGTGACAGTGAACACTGAAGCTTTCTTT. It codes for CSVTVNTEAFF. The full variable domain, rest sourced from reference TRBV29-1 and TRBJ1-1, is SAVISQKPSRDICQRGTSLTIQCQVDSQVTMMFWYRQQPGQSLTLIATANQGSEATYESGFVIDKFPISRPNLTFSTLTVSNMSPEDSSIYLCSVTVNTEAFFGQGTRLTVV.

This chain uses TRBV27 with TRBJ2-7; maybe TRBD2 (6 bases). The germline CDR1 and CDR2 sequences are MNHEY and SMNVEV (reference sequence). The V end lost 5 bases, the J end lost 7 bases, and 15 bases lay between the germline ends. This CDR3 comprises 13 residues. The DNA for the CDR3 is TGTGCCAGCAGTCCCCGGACGGAGGGGGAGCAGTACTTC. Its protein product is CASSPRTEGEQYF.

The CDR3, as DNA: TGTGCCAGCAGCACGGGCCGGGACAGGGCAACCGGACGCGAGCAGTACTTC. Protein sequence: CASSTGRDRATGREQYF. The V gene is TRBV5-6, the J gene TRBJ2-7, with 9 bases lining up with TRBD1. Germline CDR1 reads SGHDT; CDR2 reads YYEEEE. CDR3 length: 17 residues. The ends lost 4 bases at V and 6 bases at J; junction bases unmatched: 17. Full variable domain (missing parts from reference TRBV5-6 and TRBJ2-7): DAGVTQSPTHLIKTRGQQVTLRCSPKSGHDTVSWYQQALGQGPQFIFQYYEEEERQRGNFPDRFSGHQFPNYSSELNVNALLLGDSALYLCASSTGRDRATGREQYFGPGTRLTVT.

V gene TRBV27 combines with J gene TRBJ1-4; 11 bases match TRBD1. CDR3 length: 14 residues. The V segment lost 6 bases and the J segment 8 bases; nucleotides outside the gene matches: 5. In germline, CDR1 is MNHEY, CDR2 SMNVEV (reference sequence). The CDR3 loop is CASRGQGAGEKLFF. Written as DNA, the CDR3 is TGTGCCAGCAGAGGACAGGGGGCAGGAGAAAAACTGTTTTTT.

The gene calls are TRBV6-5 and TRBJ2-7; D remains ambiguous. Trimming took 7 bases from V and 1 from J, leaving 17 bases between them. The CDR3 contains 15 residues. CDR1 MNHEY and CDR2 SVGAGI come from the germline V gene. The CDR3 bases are TGTGCCAGCACGCCCCAGGCCGGCCATTCCTACGAGCAGTACTTC. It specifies CASTPQAGHSYEQYF.

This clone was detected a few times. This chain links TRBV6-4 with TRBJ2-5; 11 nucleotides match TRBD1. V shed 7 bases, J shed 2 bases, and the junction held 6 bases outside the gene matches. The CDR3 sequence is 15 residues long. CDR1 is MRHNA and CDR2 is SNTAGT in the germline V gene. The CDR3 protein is CASMGTGGQQETQYF. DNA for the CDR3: TGTGCCAGCATGGGGACAGGGGGACAGCAAGAGACCCAGTACTTC.

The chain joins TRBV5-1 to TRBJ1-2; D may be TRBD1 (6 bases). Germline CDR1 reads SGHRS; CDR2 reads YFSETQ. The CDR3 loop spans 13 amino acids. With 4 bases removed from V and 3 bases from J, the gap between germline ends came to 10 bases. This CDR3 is CASSTTGDYGYTF. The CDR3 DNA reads TGCGCCAGCAGCACGACAGGCGACTATGGCTACACCTTC.

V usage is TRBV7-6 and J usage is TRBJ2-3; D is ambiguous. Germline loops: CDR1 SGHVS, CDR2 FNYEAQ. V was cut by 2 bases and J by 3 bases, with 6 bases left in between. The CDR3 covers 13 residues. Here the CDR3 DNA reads TGTGCCAGCAGCTTATATCCGACAGATACGCAGTATTTT. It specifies CASSLYPTDTQYF.

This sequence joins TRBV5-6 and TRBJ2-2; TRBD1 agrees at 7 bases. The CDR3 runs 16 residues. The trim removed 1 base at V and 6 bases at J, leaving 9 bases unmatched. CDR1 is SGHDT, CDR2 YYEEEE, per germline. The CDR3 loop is CASSLIGTVAAGELFF. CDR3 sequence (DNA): TGTGCCAGCAGCTTGATCGGGACAGTGGCCGCCGGGGAGCTGTTTTTT.

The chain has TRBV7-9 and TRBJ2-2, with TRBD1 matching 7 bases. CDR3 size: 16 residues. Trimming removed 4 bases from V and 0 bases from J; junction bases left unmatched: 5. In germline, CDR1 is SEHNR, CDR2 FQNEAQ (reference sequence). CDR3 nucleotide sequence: TGTGCCAGCAGCTCCTCGACAGGGTCGAACACCGGGGAGCTGTTTTTT. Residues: CASSSSTGSNTGELFF. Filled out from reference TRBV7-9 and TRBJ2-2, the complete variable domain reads DTGVSQNPRHKITKRGQNVTFRCDPISEHNRLYWYRQTLGQGPEFLTYFQNEAQLEKSRLLSDRFSAERPKGSFSTLEIQRTEQGDSAMYLCASSSSTGSNTGELFFGEGSRLTVL.

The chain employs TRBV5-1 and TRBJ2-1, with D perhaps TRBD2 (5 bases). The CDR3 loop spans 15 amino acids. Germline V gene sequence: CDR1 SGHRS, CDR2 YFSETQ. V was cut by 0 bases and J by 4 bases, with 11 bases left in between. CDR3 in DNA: TGCGCCAGCAGCTTGGCCAACAGCGGTTACAATGAGCAGTTCTTC. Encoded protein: CASSLANSGYNEQFF.

Here the CDR3 reads CASNLDVGTEAFF. The CDR3 DNA is TGCGCCAGCAATCTGGACGTCGGCACTGAAGCTTTCTTT. V usage is TRBV5-1 and J usage is TRBJ1-1; D unresolved. The germline CDR1 and CDR2 sequences are SGHRS and YFSETQ. Trimming took 6 bases from V and 4 from J, leaving 13 bases between them. The CDR3 extends over 13 amino acids.

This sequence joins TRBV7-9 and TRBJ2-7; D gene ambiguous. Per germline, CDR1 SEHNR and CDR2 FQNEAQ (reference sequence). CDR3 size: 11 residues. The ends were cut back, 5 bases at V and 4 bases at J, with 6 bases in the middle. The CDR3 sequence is CASSLNYEQYF. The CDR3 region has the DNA TGTGCCAGCAGCCTAAATTACGAGCAGTACTTC.